This TCR beta chain was sequenced for a study of T cells in Graves' hyperthyroidism and ophthalmopathy. Overall study results and limits: Researchers found most expanded thyroid clonotypes above 0.001 in blood as well.

This clonotype was seen a handful of times. Antigen: not known. RNA transcripts gave rise to amplified TCR beta CDR3 regions. Researchers ran a first-round RT-PCR on the TCR CDR3 using the HTBI primer set. TCRdb called the multiplex PCR reads again in MiXCR, with one record for every CDR3 protein. Here the sample spans a few hundred thousand distinct CDR3 sequences, approximately 14% being singletons. The CDR3 runs 19 residues. The V gene lost 5 bases and the J gene lost 1 base, with 26 bases spanning the gap. Germline CDR1 is LNHDA and CDR2 is SQIVND (reference sequence). For the diagnoses, clinical symptoms, serum thyroxine and TRAb, thyroid ultrasound and orbital computed tomography were used.

Sequenced sample: blood. The clonotype was recovered from a woman in her 30s with Graves' hyperthyroidism. The rearrangement links TRBV19 to TRBJ1-1; perhaps TRBD1 as D (5 bases). For the CDR3, the DNA is TGTGCCAGTAGTCCCTTCTTCCGGGCTCCAAAAGGGGCGAACACTGAAGCTTTCTTT. Protein product: CASSPFFRAPKGANTEAFF.